The 9 T cell receptor beta chains given below trace back to one sample, sequenced in a study of cytomegalovirus exposure and HLA in healthy donors. Primers for the PCR totalled 60 Vbeta and 13 Jbeta. Repertoires were generated with immunoSEQ multiplex PCR, while TCRdb's copy carries only in-frame clones and drops some. The table has 95,000 to 150,000 clones, around 66% seen once. Material for sequencing was PBMCs. The receptors were gathered from a woman aged 40 to 50 in good health and CMV-seropositive.

This clone was counted a few times. The rearrangement uses TRBV28 and TRBJ1-2; 8 nucleotides line up with TRBD1. This CDR3 has 15 amino acids. Germline assignment: CDR1 MDHEN and CDR2 SYDVKM. Germline trimming cut 6 bases from V and 6 bases from J; bases unmatched to any gene: 12. CDR3 DNA sequence: TGTGCCAGCAGCCCCACGTTGGACAGGGACCATGGCTACACCTTC. This codes for CASSPTLDRDHGYTF.

J is TRBJ2-7 and V is TRBV7-2, with 8 nucleotides matching TRBD2. This CDR3 is built from 16 residues. The V and J ends lost 1 base and 2 bases, in that order; junction bases with no gene match: 7. Germline V lookup: CDR1 SGHTA, CDR2 FQGNSA. The CDR3 region is CASSLDSGGVPYEQYF. The CDR3 region has the DNA TGTGCCAGCAGCTTAGACTCCGGGGGGGTACCCTACGAGCAGTACTTC. Full variable domain (rest looked up from reference TRBV7-2 and TRBJ2-7): GAGVSQSPSNKVTEKGKDVELRCDPISGHTALYWYRQSLGQGLEFLIYFQGNSAPDKSGLPSDRFSAERTGGSVSTLTIQRTQQEDSAVYLCASSLDSGGVPYEQYFGPGTRLTVT.

This chain connects TRBV5-8 to TRBJ1-2; maybe TRBD1 (5 bases). Germline CDR1 reads SGHTS; CDR2 reads YDEGEE. This CDR3 comprises 13 residues. V was pared by 4 bases and J by 1 base, with 8 bases between. In DNA, the CDR3 is TGTGCCAGCAGCCCGGACAATAACTATGGCTACACCTTC. Amino acid sequence: CASSPDNNYGYTF.

The chain links TRBV28 to TRBJ2-7; D might be TRBD2 (6 bases). Germline assignment: CDR1 MDHEN and CDR2 SYDVKM. This CDR3 comprises 12 residues. V lost 3 bases and J lost 6, with 9 bases in between. The CDR3 bases are TGTGCCAGCAGTTTCCGAGCGGGCGAGCAGTACTTC. Residues: CASSFRAGEQYF.

The J gene is TRBJ2-1, the V gene TRBV2; D gene ambiguous. Germline V CDR1 and CDR2: SNHLY, FYNNEI. This CDR3 has 14 residues. Trimming removed 8 bases from V and 0 bases from J, with 11 bases in between. This CDR3 is CASLDWSSYNEQFF. In DNA, the CDR3 is TGTGCCAGCCTCGACTGGAGCTCCTACAATGAGCAGTTCTTC. The entire variable domain, with the rest obtained from reference TRBV2 and TRBJ2-1, is as follows: EPEVTQTPSHQVTQMGQEVILRCVPISNHLYFYWYRQILGQKVEFLVSFYNNEISEKSEIFDDQFSVERPDGSNFTLKIRSTKLEDSAMYFCASLDWSSYNEQFFGPGTRLTVL.

V gene TRBV9 combines with J gene TRBJ2-2; D possibly corresponds to TRBD2 (6 bases). This CDR3 has 17 amino acids. The V end was cut by 6 bases, the J end by 0 bases, with 18 bases between. The germline CDR1 and CDR2 sequences are SGDLS and YYNGEE. DNA of the CDR3: TGTGCCAGCACCAATAGACGTGGGGGGACGAACACCGGGGAGCTGTTTTTT. Translating it yields CASTNRRGGTNTGELFF. The whole variable domain, filled in from reference TRBV9 and TRBJ2-2, reads DSGVTQTPKHLITATGQRVTLRCSPRSGDLSVYWYQQSLDQGLQFLIQYYNGEERAKGNILERFSAQQFPDLHSELNLSSLELGDSALYFCASTNRRGGTNTGELFFGEGSRLTVL.

The V call is TRBV2, the J call TRBJ1-5, with TRBD1 matching over 10 bases. Trimming at V came to 5 bases and at J to 6 bases, leaving 4 bases not matched to a gene. The V gene's germline CDR1 is SNHLY and CDR2 FYNNEI. This CDR3 is built from 14 residues. The CDR3 spells CASSRQGAGQPQHF. CDR3 sequence (DNA): TGTGCCAGCAGTCGACAGGGGGCCGGTCAGCCCCAGCATTTT.

This clone was observed a few times. The gene calls are TRBV6-1 and TRBJ2-1, with 8 bases fitting TRBD2. CDR1 MNHNS and CDR2 SASEGT come from the germline V gene. The V gene end was trimmed by 0 bases and the J gene end by 4 bases; junction bases not matched to a gene: 14. The CDR3 loop spans 19 amino acids. CDR3 protein: CASSEARRRGGPPYNEQFF. CDR3 bases: TGTGCCAGCAGTGAAGCGAGGCGTCGGGGGGGGCCCCCTTACAATGAGCAGTTCTTC.

The V gene is TRBV30, the J gene TRBJ2-5, with a weak D call TRBD2 (7 bases). The CDR3 is 16 residues long. Deletions cut 3 bases from V and 2 bases from J, with 19 bases between. CDR1 is GTSNPN, CDR2 SVGIG, per germline (reference sequence). CDR3: CAWRRGAYERQETQYF. CDR3 coding DNA: TGTGCCTGGAGACGGGGGGCCTATGAACGGCAAGAGACCCAGTACTTC.